Shown below are 8 T cell receptor beta chains from a single sample sequenced in a study of identical twins. TCRdb re-called the 5' RACE reads with MiXCR, one entry per CDR3 protein. The data contain some 240,000 distinct CDR3 sequences, around 8.3% of them seen just once; the ten biggest clones take up approximately 3%. The same sample was also used in a study of yellow fever vaccine responses in identical twins.

Material for sequencing was CD8+ T cells sorted from blood. These receptors were collected from a woman aged 18-35 years in good health.

V usage is TRBV10-3 and J usage is TRBJ2-5; 8 bases match TRBD2. CDR3 length equals 15 residues. In germline, CDR1 is ENHRY, CDR2 SYGVKD. J lost 4 bases, V lost 0 bases, and 4 bases had no gene match. The CDR3 region is CAISESSGGRETQYF. The CDR3 region has the DNA TGTGCCATCAGTGAGTCAAGCGGGGGACGAGAGACCCAGTACTTC.

This clonotype was counted between two and nine times. This chain uses TRBV6-1 with TRBJ2-6; no reliable D call. V was cut by 0 bases and J by 0 bases, with 3 bases left in between. CDR3 length: 15 residues. Germline values: CDR1 MNHNS, CDR2 SASEGT. The CDR3 spells CASSEAGSGANVLTF. The CDR3 nucleotides are TGTGCCAGCAGTGAAGCGGGCTCTGGGGCCAACGTCCTGACTTTC.

This clonotype showed up just once. This rearrangement joins TRBV20-1 to TRBJ2-7, with D unresolved. The CDR3 length is 14 residues. Germline-derived CDR1 and CDR2 are DFQATT and SNEGSKA (reference sequence). The V gene lost 0 bases and the J gene lost 4 bases, with 13 bases spanning the gap. Written as DNA, the CDR3 is TGCAGTGCTAGAGAGGCGGAGAGGTCTTACGAGCAGTACTTC. Translated: CSAREAERSYEQYF.

The chain links TRBV20-1 to TRBJ1-1; TRBD1 might be the D (6 bases). V was pared by 5 bases and J by 1 base, with 17 bases between. CDR3 length: 15 residues. The germline V gene encodes CDR1 DFQATT and CDR2 SNEGSKA (reference sequence). CDR3 residues: CSAFSVGTPNTEAFF. CDR3 nucleotide sequence: TGCAGTGCTTTCTCGGTAGGGACACCGAACACTGAAGCTTTCTTT.

There are many counts of this clonotype. The chain joins TRBV29-1 to TRBJ2-6; weak D call: TRBD1 (5 bases). CDR1 and CDR2 (germline): SQVTM, ANQGSEA. The CDR3 runs 16 residues. Trimming removed 8 bases from V and 4 bases from J, with 21 bases in between. The CDR3 DNA is TGCAGCCCGAGAAAGGAAGGGGCGCCCGGGGCCAACGTCCTGACTTTC. Translating gives CSPRKEGAPGANVLTF. Full variable domain (outside the CDR3, taken from reference TRBV29-1 and TRBJ2-6): SAVISQKPSRDICQRGTSLTIQCQVDSQVTMMFWYRQQPGQSLTLIATANQGSEATYESGFVIDKFPISRPNLTFSTLTVSNMSPEDSSIYLCSPRKEGAPGANVLTFGAGSRLTVL.

The V gene is TRBV21-1, the J gene TRBJ2-7. TRBV21-1 is flagged as a pseudogene. The CDR3 has 13 amino acids. The CDR3, as DNA: TGTGCCAGCAGCGCCAAAACCCACTACGAGCAGTACTTC. It translates to CASSAKTHYEQYF.

V and J are TRBV20-1 and TRBJ2-5, with 7 positions matching TRBD1. CDR1 and CDR2 from the germline V gene are DFQATT and SNEGSKA (reference sequence). CDR3 size: 18 residues. Trimming removed 0 bases from V and 9 bases from J; junction bases left unmatched: 22. The CDR3 DNA sequence: TGCAGTGCTAGAGATAAGGAAGTCCGACAGGGACGAGTCGGGGCCCAGTACTTC. Translating it yields CSARDKEVRQGRVGAQYF.

In its sample, this clonotype was seen a few times. This sequence joins TRBV20-1 and TRBJ2-2, with TRBD1 as a possible D gene (5 bases). The CDR3 loop spans 13 amino acids. Deletions cut 5 bases from V and 2 bases from J, with 9 bases between. Germline CDR1 and CDR2: DFQATT and SNEGSKA (reference sequence). CDR3 in amino acids: CSAVGPNTGELFF. CDR3 nucleotides: TGCAGTGCTGTGGGGCCCAACACCGGGGAGCTGTTTTTT.